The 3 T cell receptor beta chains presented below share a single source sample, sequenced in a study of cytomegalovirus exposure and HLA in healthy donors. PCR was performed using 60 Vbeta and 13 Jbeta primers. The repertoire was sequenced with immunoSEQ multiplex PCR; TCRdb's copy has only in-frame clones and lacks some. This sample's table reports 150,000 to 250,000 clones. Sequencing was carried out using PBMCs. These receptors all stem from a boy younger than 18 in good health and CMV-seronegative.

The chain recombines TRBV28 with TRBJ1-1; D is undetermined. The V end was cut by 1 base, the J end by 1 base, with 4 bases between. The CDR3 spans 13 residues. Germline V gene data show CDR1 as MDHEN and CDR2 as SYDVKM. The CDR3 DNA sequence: TGTGCCAGCAGTTTATCAGGGAACACTGAAGCTTTCTTT. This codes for CASSLSGNTEAFF. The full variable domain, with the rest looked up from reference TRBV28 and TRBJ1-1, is DVKVTQSSRYLVKRTGEKVFLECVQDMDHENMFWYRQDPGLGLRLIYFSYDVKMKEKGDIPEGYSVSREKKERFSLILESASTNQTSMYLCASSLSGNTEAFFGQGTRLTVV.

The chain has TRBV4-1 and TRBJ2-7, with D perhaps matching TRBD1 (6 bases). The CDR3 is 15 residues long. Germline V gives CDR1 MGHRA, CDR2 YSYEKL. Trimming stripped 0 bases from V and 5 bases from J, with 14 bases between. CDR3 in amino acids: CASSQDGVRGDEQYF. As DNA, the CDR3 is TGCGCCAGCAGCCAAGATGGTGTCAGGGGCGACGAGCAGTACTTC.

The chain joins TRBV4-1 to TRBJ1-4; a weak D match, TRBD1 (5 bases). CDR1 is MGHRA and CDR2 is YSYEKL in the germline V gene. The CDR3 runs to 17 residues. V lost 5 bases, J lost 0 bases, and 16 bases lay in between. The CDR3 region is CASSDRNLRATNEKLFF. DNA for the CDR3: TGCGCCAGCAGCGACAGAAATCTGCGAGCAACTAATGAAAAACTGTTTTTT.